This T cell receptor (beta chain) is drawn from a study of CD8 T cells in ankylosing spondylitis. TCRdb analysed the 5' RACE reads with MiXCR anew, one entry per CDR3 protein. Altogether approximately 260,000 distinct CDR3 sequences are present, 8.6% being singletons, with the ten largest covering about 6.5%. This clonotype was recorded many times. What it recognizes is unknown. The study, taken as a whole, reports: Clones linked to disease were reported to show significant enrichment in matched ankylosing spondylitis synovial fluid. Prior work had noted some motif variants in reactive arthritis blood and synovial fluid.

Between the trimmed V and J ends, which lost 1 base and 4 bases, there was a span of 19 bases. The CDR3 length is 18 residues. The germline CDR1 and CDR2 sequences are MNHNS and SASEGT. This chain joins TRBV6-1 and TRBJ2-2; TRBD2 is a possible D gene (7 bases). The origin of this receptor is a male donor with ankylosing spondylitis or in good health (not recorded which). Sequenced material: blood, either unsorted or a sorted T cell fraction (not recorded which). The CDR3 protein is CASSEEGGARTPTGELFF. The CDR3 region has the DNA TGTGCCAGCAGTGAAGAGGGGGGGGCCCGAACACCCACCGGGGAGCTGTTTTTT.